The next 32 T cell receptor beta chains were all read from a single sample in a study of radiation and T cells in renal cell carcinoma. The sample's time point: blood 4 weeks post-SBRT, at nephrectomy. Treatment denoted: 15 Gy SBRT to primary tumor, nephrectomy 4 weeks later. Sequencing used immunoSEQ multiplex PCR; TCRdb keeps in-frame clones, though not all of them. The sample consists of approximately 90,000 clones, around 85% of them appearing once. Sequencing used blood, obtained from a patient whose treatment included radiotherapy and nephrectomy. The receptor source for this set is a man aged 50 to 60 with renal cell carcinoma.

This clone was detected once. This chain uses TRBV4-1 with TRBJ2-3; D might be TRBD1 or TRBD2, each matching 6 bases. Germline assignment: CDR1 MGHRA and CDR2 YSYEKL. The length of the CDR3 is 14 residues. Trimming removed 1 base from V and 2 bases from J, with 7 bases in between. CDR3 region: CASSQAGATDTQYF. The CDR3 DNA reads TGCGCCAGCAGCCAAGCGGGGGCCACAGATACGCAGTATTTT.

The chain uses TRBV6-5 and TRBJ2-7, with 7 nucleotides matching TRBD1. The V gene end was trimmed by 2 bases and the J gene end by 2 bases; junction bases not matched to a gene: 3. Germline V gives CDR1 MNHEY, CDR2 SVGAGI. This CDR3 region has 14 residues. CDR3 sequence reads: CASSYGGQAYEQYF. The DNA of the CDR3 is TGTGCCAGCAGTTACGGTGGACAGGCCTACGAGCAGTACTTC.

The chain recombines TRBV27 with TRBJ2-7; 7 nucleotides line up with TRBD1. The J segment lost 2 bases and the V segment lost 2 bases, leaving 6 bases of the junction unmatched. The CDR3 spans 15 residues. CDR1 and CDR2 (germline): MNHEY, SMNVEV (reference sequence). CDR3 amino acids: CASSLGWTGTYEQYF. For the CDR3, the DNA is TGTGCCAGCAGTTTAGGGTGGACAGGAACCTACGAGCAGTACTTC.

V gene TRBV2 combines with J gene TRBJ1-1, with 10 bases identical to TRBD1. The ends lost 6 bases at V and 4 bases at J; junction bases unmatched: 5. Per germline, CDR1 SNHLY and CDR2 FYNNEI. The CDR3 is made up of 14 amino acids. This CDR3 is CASRAGQGITEAFF. In nucleotides, the CDR3 is TGTGCCAGCAGAGCGGGACAGGGGATCACTGAAGCTTTCTTT. Full variable domain (rest looked up from reference TRBV2 and TRBJ1-1): EPEVTQTPSHQVTQMGQEVILRCVPISNHLYFYWYRQILGQKVEFLVSFYNNEISEKSEIFDDQFSVERPDGSNFTLKIRSTKLEDSAMYFCASRAGQGITEAFFGQGTRLTVV.

This clone occurred once. The chain recombines TRBV5-4 with TRBJ1-2; D unresolved. Trimming removed 0 bases at V and 4 bases at J, with 13 bases between. CDR1 is SGHNT and CDR2 is YYREEE in the germline V gene (reference sequence). The CDR3 covers 15 residues. This CDR3 is CASSLEAGSGYGYTF. CDR3 sequence (DNA): TGTGCCAGCAGCTTGGAGGCGGGGTCGGGCTATGGCTACACCTTC.

This clone was detected only once. The V and J genes are TRBV7-2 and TRBJ2-3, with 10 bases fitting TRBD2. CDR3 length: 16 amino acids. V was clipped by 4 bases and J by 4 bases; unmatched bases: 8. Germline V gene lookup returns CDR1 SGHTA and CDR2 FQGNSA. In DNA form, the CDR3 reads TGTGCCAGCAGCTACCATAGCGGGGGGAACGCAGATACGCAGTATTTT. It yields the protein CASSYHSGGNADTQYF.

The chain carries TRBV6-6 and TRBJ2-2; TRBD2 matches 10 bases. J gave up 7 bases and V 6 bases, and 8 bases lay outside the gene matches. This CDR3 comprises 15 residues. Germline CDR1 is MNHNY and CDR2 is SVGAGI (reference sequence). The CDR3 spells CASSESGGAIGELFF. CDR3 DNA: TGTGCCAGCAGCGAAAGCGGGGGGGCCATCGGGGAGCTGTTTTTT.

This chain links TRBV5-1 with TRBJ1-4, with 11 bases that match TRBD1. The junction had 10 bases not matched to a gene; V was cut back by 1 base and J by 2 bases. Germline V lookup: CDR1 SGHRS, CDR2 YFSETQ. The CDR3 extends over 19 amino acids. The CDR3 bases are TGCGCCAGCAGCTTGAGGACAGGGGGCGCGAGGGGGACTAATGAAAAACTGTTTTTT. The encoded protein is CASSLRTGGARGTNEKLFF.

The CDR3 region is CASSLGGEARTEAFF. CDR3 DNA sequence: TGTGCCAGCAGCTTGGGTGGCGAGGCGAGGACTGAAGCTTTCTTT. J is TRBJ1-1 and V is TRBV5-4; D uncertain. This CDR3 is built from 15 residues. CDR1 and CDR2 (germline): SGHNT, YYREEE (reference sequence). Trimming removed 0 bases from V and 5 bases from J, with 14 bases in between.

The sample holds one count of this clone. This chain uses TRBV4-3 with TRBJ1-6; D is undetermined. The length of the CDR3 is 13 residues. Trimming removed 0 bases at V and 8 bases at J, with 5 bases between. Germline lookup yields CDR1 LGHNA and CDR2 YSLEER. The DNA of the CDR3 is TGCGCCAGCAGCCAAGACCTAGATTCACCCCTCCACTTT. Amino acids: CASSQDLDSPLHF.

This clone appeared a single time. The J gene is TRBJ1-2, the V gene TRBV27; 7 bases are shared with TRBD1. The CDR3 covers 12 residues. Germline CDR1 and CDR2: MNHEY and SMNVEV (reference sequence). V trimming: 6 bases; J trimming: 8 bases; junction bases outside the gene matches: 6. The CDR3 coding sequence is TGTGCCAGCAGCGACAGGGTTAGGGGCTACACCTTC. Residues: CASSDRVRGYTF.

This clone was detected a few times. The genes are TRBV4-1 and TRBJ2-1; D might be TRBD2 (6 bases). This CDR3 has 16 amino acids. V shed 0 bases and J shed 4 bases, with 13 bases lying between them. Germline V gives CDR1 MGHRA, CDR2 YSYEKL. The CDR3 loop is CASSQDRSGSYNEQFF. CDR3 DNA: TGCGCCAGCAGCCAAGATCGGAGCGGGTCTTACAATGAGCAGTTCTTC.

V is TRBV5-6 and J is TRBJ1-6; D gene ambiguous. The CDR3 contains 14 residues. Deletions cut 4 bases from V and 7 bases from J, with 12 bases between. CDR1 is SGHDT, CDR2 YYEEEE, per germline. This chain's CDR3 is CASSPGDGNSPLHF. The CDR3 nucleotides read TGTGCCAGCAGCCCCGGGGATGGAAATTCACCCCTCCACTTT.

In the case of this clone: Distinct nucleotide sequences in the sample also encode this CDR3. The rearrangement links TRBV10-3 to TRBJ1-5, with 7 bases aligning to TRBD1. V lost 8 bases to trimming and J lost 0 bases; unmatched junction nucleotides: 1. The CDR3 extends over 13 amino acids. Germline V gene sequence: CDR1 ENHRY, CDR2 SYGVKD. The CDR3 here is CAIGTDSNQPQHF. Written as DNA, the CDR3 is TGTGCCATCGGGACAGATAGCAATCAGCCCCAGCATTTT.

The J gene is TRBJ2-3, the V gene TRBV28, with D possibly TRBD2 on 5 matching bases. Germline values: CDR1 MDHEN, CDR2 SYDVKM. The CDR3 is 14 amino acids. V was shortened by 1 base and J by 1 base, with 6 bases between the two germline ends. The chain's CDR3 is CASSLLRGTDTQYF. CDR3 DNA sequence: TGTGCCAGCAGTTTATTGCGGGGCACAGATACGCAGTATTTT.

The chain recombines TRBV27 with TRBJ2-7, with 11 bases aligning to TRBD2. Germline values: CDR1 MNHEY, CDR2 SMNVEV (reference sequence). The junction had 14 bases not matched to a gene; V was cut back by 4 bases and J by 6 bases. CDR3 size: 17 residues. CDR3 loop: CASSSYLKLAGDFEQYF. Here the CDR3 DNA reads TGTGCCAGCAGTTCCTACCTCAAACTAGCGGGAGACTTCGAGCAGTACTTC.

The chain carries TRBV2 and TRBJ1-3; 7 nucleotides agree with TRBD1. The ends lost 9 bases at V and 0 bases at J; junction bases unmatched: 8. Germline-derived CDR1 and CDR2 are SNHLY and FYNNEI. CDR3 length: 15 amino acids. CDR3 bases: TGTGCCAGGCGGGGGGGACAGAGCTCTGGAAACACCATATATTTT. It translates to CARRGGQSSGNTIYF.

The V and J genes are TRBV7-6 and TRBJ2-7, with D perhaps matching TRBD2 (5 bases). Trimming removed 1 base at V and 3 bases at J, with 13 bases between. CDR3 length: 15 amino acids. The germline V gene has CDR1 SGHVS and CDR2 FNYEAQ. As DNA, the CDR3 is TGTGCCAGCAGCTTAGGCTTGGCACTAGACTACGAGCAGTACTTC. Translating it yields CASSLGLALDYEQYF.

The chain's CDR3 is CASSNTDTQYF. The CDR3 DNA follows: TGTGCCAGCAGTAACACAGATACGCAGTATTTT. The chain couples TRBV2 to TRBJ2-3; D not resolved. Deletions cut 5 bases from V and 2 bases from J, with 2 bases between. Germline V gene lookup returns CDR1 SNHLY and CDR2 FYNNEI. This CDR3 contains 11 residues.

The gene calls are TRBV5-1 and TRBJ2-5; D unclear. CDR1 and CDR2 (germline): SGHRS, YFSETQ. CDR3 length equals 14 residues. Trimming took off 0 bases at V and 6 bases at J, with 12 bases between the two ends. Here the CDR3 reads CASSLAARPQTQYF. CDR3 nucleotides: TGCGCCAGCAGCTTGGCGGCCCGCCCCCAGACCCAGTACTTC.

This chain connects TRBV6-1 to TRBJ1-4; the D gene is possibly TRBD1 (6 bases). The ends were cut back, 2 bases at V and 8 bases at J, with 15 bases in the middle. Germline CDR1 is MNHNS and CDR2 is SASEGT. This CDR3 has 15 residues. The CDR3 DNA follows: TGTGCCAGCAGTGAACAAACTGGGGGCGGGGAAAAACTGTTTTTT. This gives the protein CASSEQTGGGEKLFF.

The chain recombines TRBV28 with TRBJ2-5; TRBD2 might be the D (5 bases). V was clipped by 4 bases and J by 5 bases, with 20 bases between them. Germline loops: CDR1 MDHEN, CDR2 SYDVKM. This CDR3 region has 16 residues. The CDR3 loop is CASSYRASGVGETQYF. The CDR3 nucleotides are TGTGCCAGCAGTTACCGGGCCTCCGGGGTGGGGGAGACCCAGTACTTC.

The rearrangement joins TRBV6-1 to TRBJ2-7; 9 bases agree with TRBD1. CDR3 length: 14 residues. CDR1 MNHNS and CDR2 SASEGT come from the germline V gene. V lost 6 bases to trimming and J lost 1 base; unmatched junction nucleotides: 4. The CDR3 loop reads CASRPGQGSYEQYF. As DNA, the CDR3 is TGTGCCAGCAGACCGGGACAGGGTTCCTACGAGCAGTACTTC.

In this sample, this clone turned up a few times. The chain is built from TRBV5-5 and TRBJ2-1; D is perhaps TRBD2 (6 bases). Germline CDR1 and CDR2: SGHKS and YYEKEE (reference sequence). The CDR3 has 14 amino acids. V lost 4 bases, J lost 2 bases, and 10 bases lay in between. CDR3 amino acids: CASSTGTAYNEQFF. The CDR3 DNA follows: TGTGCCAGCAGCACCGGGACTGCCTACAATGAGCAGTTCTTC.

V usage is TRBV7-2 and J usage is TRBJ2-2; either TRBD1 or TRBD2 may fit D (5 bases each). Germline V gene lookup returns CDR1 SGHTA and CDR2 FQGNSA. V was pared by 1 base and J by 7 bases, with 13 bases between. The CDR3 spans 15 residues. This CDR3 reads CASSLGDGWSGELFF. CDR3 nucleotide sequence: TGTGCCAGCAGCTTAGGGGACGGGTGGAGCGGGGAGCTGTTTTTT.

The chain joins TRBV5-1 to TRBJ2-5, with D perhaps TRBD1 (6 bases). The germline V and J ends were trimmed by 4 bases and 1 base, with 17 bases remaining between them. The germline V gene encodes CDR1 SGHRS and CDR2 YFSETQ. The CDR3 sequence is 16 residues long. The CDR3 reads CASSRTGQIIQETQYF. CDR3 nucleotide sequence: TGCGCCAGCAGCCGCACGGGACAAATAATCCAAGAGACCCAGTACTTC. The full variable domain, its missing parts supplied by reference TRBV5-1 and TRBJ2-5, is KAGVTQTPRYLIKTRGQQVTLSCSPISGHRSVSWYQQTPGQGLQFLFEYFSETQRNKGNFPGRFSGRQFSNSRSEMNVSTLELGDSALYLCASSRTGQIIQETQYFGPGTRLLVL.

The chain joins TRBV15 to TRBJ2-4; D gene uncertain. V shed 0 bases and J shed 7 bases, with 13 bases lying between them. The length of the CDR3 is 15 residues. Per the germline V gene, CDR1 is LNHNV and CDR2 is YYDKDF (reference sequence). The chain's CDR3 is CATSRDAVLGNIQYF. CDR3 bases: TGTGCCACCAGCAGAGATGCCGTCTTGGGGAACATTCAGTACTTC.

The chain recombines TRBV7-9 with TRBJ1-4; tentative D call: TRBD1 (6 bases). Germline values: CDR1 SEHNR, CDR2 FQNEAQ (reference sequence). V was cut by 1 base and J by 8 bases, with 11 bases left in between. The length of the CDR3 is 14 residues. CDR3 amino acids: CASSLDGGSEKLFF. In DNA form, the CDR3 reads TGTGCCAGCAGCTTAGATGGGGGCTCCGAAAAACTGTTTTTT.

The rearrangement uses TRBV11-2 and TRBJ2-5; D is possibly TRBD1 or TRBD2 (5 bases each). The germline V gene encodes CDR1 SGHAT and CDR2 FQNNGV. The CDR3 sequence is 16 residues long. V dropped 6 bases and J dropped 0 bases, with 17 bases sitting between them. The DNA for the CDR3 is TGTGCCAGCAGGGGGCTTCGGCGAGGGAACCAAGAGACCCAGTACTTC. Protein product: CASRGLRRGNQETQYF.

J is TRBJ2-1 and V is TRBV5-1; D is unresolved. Germline V gives CDR1 SGHRS, CDR2 YFSETQ. V dropped 1 base and J dropped 2 bases, with 7 bases sitting between them. This CDR3 has 14 amino acids. In DNA, the CDR3 is TGCGCCAGCAGCTTGTTACCAGCCTACAATGAGCAGTTCTTC. This codes for CASSLLPAYNEQFF. Drawing the rest from reference TRBV5-1 and TRBJ2-1, the complete variable domain is KAGVTQTPRYLIKTRGQQVTLSCSPISGHRSVSWYQQTPGQGLQFLFEYFSETQRNKGNFPGRFSGRQFSNSRSEMNVSTLELGDSALYLCASSLLPAYNEQFFGPGTRLTVL.

The J gene is TRBJ2-3, the V gene TRBV19, with D hard to call. Trimming cost V 5 bases and J 4 bases, with 7 bases left between them. CDR1 and CDR2 (germline): LNHDA, SQIVND (reference sequence). The CDR3 spans 12 residues. CDR3 DNA: TGTGCCAGTAGTTGGGTCGCAGATACGCAGTATTTT. This gives the protein CASSWVADTQYF.

The chain uses TRBV10-3 and TRBJ2-7; no reliable D call. Germline lookup yields CDR1 ENHRY and CDR2 SYGVKD. The CDR3 totals 15 residues. V shed 0 bases and J shed 0 bases, with 9 bases lying between them. The CDR3 bases are TGTGCCATCAGTGAGTCGGGGTCCCTCTCCTACGAGCAGTACTTC. Its protein is CAISESGSLSYEQYF.